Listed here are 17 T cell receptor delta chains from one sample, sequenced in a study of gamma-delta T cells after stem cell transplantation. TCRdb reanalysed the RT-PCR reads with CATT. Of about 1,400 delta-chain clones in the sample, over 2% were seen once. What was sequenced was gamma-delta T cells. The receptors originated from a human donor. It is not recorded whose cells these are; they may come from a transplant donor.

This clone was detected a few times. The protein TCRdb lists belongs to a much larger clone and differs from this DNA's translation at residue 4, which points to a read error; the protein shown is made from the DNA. DNA of the CDR3: TGTGCTCTTGTGGATCCTTCGAGAACCGATAAACTCATCTTT. Its protein product is CALVDPSRTDKLIF. This chain joins TRDV1 and TRDJ1; the D gene is possibly TRDD2 (5 bases). Between the trimmed V and J ends, which lost 7 bases and 2 bases, there was a span of 14 bases. The CDR3 has 14 residues. CDR1 and CDR2 from the germline V gene are TSWWSYY and QGS.

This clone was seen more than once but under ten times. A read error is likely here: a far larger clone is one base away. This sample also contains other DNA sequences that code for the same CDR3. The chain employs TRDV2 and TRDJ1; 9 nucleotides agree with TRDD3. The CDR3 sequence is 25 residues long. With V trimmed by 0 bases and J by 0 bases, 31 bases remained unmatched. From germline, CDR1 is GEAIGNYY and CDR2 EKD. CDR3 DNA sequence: TGTGCCTGTGACACCCTGGTATCTGGGGGATCATCCCCCAGTCAGGAGGCTAATTACACCGATAAACTCATCTTT. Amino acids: CACDTLVSGGSSPSQEANYTDKLIF.

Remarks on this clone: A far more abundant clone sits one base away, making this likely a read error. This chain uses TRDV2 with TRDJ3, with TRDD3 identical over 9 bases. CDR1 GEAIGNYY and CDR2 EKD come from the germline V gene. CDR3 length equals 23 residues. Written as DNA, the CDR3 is TGTGCCTCTGACTCCCCTCCTACGGCCTCTGGGGGATTACCCTCCTGGGACACCCGACAGATGTTTTTC. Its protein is CASDSPPTASGGLPSWDTRQMFF.

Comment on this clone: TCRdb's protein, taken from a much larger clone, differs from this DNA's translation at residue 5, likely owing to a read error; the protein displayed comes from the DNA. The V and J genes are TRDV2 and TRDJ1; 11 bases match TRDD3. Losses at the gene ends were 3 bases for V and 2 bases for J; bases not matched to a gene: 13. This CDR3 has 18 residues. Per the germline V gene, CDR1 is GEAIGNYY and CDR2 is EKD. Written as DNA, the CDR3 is TGTGCCTGTGACGCCGTACCTGTGACTGGGGGATATACCGATAAACTCATCTTT. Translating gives CACDAVPVTGGYTDKLIF.

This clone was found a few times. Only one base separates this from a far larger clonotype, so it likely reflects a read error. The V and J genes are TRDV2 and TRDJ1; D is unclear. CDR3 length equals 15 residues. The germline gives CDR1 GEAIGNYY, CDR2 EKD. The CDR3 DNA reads TGTGCCCGTGACACGGTAGGAGACTCCTCCGATAAACTCATCTTT. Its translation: CARDTVGDSSDKLIF.

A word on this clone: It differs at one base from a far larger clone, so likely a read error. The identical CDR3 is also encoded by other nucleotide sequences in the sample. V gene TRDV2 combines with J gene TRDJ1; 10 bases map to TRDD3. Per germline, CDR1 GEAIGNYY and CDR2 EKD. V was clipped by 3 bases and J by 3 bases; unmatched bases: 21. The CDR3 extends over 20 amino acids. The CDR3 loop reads CACDSMLTGGSPQEADKLIF. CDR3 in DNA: TGTGCCTGTGACTCGATGCTTACTGGGGGATCTCCCCAGGAGGCCGATAAACTCATCTTT.

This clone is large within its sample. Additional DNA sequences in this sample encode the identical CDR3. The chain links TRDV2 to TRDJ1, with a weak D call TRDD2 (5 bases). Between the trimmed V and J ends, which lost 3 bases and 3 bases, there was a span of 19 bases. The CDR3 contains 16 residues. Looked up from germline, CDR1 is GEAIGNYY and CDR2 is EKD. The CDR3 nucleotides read TGTGCCTGTGACTCGGTTGGGCTTCCCTTTGCCGATAAACTCATCTTT. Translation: CACDSVGLPFADKLIF.

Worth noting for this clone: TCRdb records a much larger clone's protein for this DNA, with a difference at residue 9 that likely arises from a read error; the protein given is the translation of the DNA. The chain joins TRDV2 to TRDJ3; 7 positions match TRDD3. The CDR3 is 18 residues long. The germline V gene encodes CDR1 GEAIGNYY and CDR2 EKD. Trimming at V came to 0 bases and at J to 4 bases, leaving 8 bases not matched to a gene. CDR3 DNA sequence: TGTGCCTGTGACACCGCTGGGGGTACAGCTTGGGACACCCGACAGATGTTTTTC. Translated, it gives CACDTAGGTAWDTRQMFF.

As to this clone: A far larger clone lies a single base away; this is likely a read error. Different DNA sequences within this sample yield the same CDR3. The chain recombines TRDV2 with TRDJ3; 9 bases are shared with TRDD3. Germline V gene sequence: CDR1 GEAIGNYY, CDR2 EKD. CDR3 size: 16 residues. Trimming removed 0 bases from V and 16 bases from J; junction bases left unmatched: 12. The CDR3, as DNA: TGTGCCTGTGACACCGTTACTGGGGATACGAACCGGCAGATGTTTTTC. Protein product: CACDTVTGDTNRQMFF.

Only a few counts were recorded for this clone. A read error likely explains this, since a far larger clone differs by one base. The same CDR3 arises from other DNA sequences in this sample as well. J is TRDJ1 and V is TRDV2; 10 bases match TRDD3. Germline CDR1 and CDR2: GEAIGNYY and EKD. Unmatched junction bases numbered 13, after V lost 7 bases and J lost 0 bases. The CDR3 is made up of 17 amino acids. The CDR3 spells CACDVLGDRRYTDKLIF. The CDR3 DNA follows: TGTGCCTGCGACGTACTGGGGGATCGGCGATACACCGATAAACTCATCTTT.

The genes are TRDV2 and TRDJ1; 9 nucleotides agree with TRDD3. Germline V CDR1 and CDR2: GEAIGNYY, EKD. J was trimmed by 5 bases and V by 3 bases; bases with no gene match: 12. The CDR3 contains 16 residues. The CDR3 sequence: CACDALLGERYDKLIF. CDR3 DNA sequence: TGTGCCTGTGACGCCCTACTGGGGGAACGCTATGATAAACTCATCTTT.

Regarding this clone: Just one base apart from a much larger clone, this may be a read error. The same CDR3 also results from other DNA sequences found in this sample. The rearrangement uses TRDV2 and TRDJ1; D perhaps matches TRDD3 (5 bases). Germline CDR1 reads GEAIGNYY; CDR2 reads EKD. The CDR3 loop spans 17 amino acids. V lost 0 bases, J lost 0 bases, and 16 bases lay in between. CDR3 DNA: TGTGCCTGTGACACCGTGAACAGGGGAATATACACCGATAAACTCATCTTT. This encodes CACDTVNRGIYTDKLIF.

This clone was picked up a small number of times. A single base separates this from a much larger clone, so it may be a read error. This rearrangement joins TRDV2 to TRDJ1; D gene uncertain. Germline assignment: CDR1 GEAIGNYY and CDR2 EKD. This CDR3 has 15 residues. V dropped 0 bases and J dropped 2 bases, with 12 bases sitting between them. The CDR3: CACDTATRRTDKLIF. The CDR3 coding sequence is TGTGCCTGTGACACCGCTACCCGGCGTACCGATAAACTCATCTTT.

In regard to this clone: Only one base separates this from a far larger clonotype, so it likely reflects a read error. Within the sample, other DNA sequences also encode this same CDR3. The CDR3 loop reads CACDALLGDTRGTDKLIF. The CDR3 coding sequence is TGTGCCTGTGATGCCCTACTGGGGGATACGCGAGGGACCGATAAACTCATCTTT. V gene TRDV2 combines with J gene TRDJ1; TRDD3 aligns across 13 bases. Trimming took 4 bases from V and 2 from J; bases not matched to a gene: 12. Germline values: CDR1 GEAIGNYY, CDR2 EKD. The CDR3 is 18 amino acids.

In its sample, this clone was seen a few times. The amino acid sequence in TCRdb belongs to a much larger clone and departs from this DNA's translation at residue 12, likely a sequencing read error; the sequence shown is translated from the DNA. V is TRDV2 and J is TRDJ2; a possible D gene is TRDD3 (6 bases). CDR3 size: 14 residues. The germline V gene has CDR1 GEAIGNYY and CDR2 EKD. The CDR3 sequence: CACDTVGGTAQPFF. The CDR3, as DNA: TGTGCCTGTGACACGGTGGGGGGAACAGCACAACCCTTCTTT.

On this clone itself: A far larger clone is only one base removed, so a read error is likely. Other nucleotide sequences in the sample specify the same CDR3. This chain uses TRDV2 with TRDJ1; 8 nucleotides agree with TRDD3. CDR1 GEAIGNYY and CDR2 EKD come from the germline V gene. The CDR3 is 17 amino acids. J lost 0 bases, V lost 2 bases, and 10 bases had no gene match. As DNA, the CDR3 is TGTGCCTGTGACAGAGTGGGGGATCAGAAGTACACCGATAAACTCATCTTT. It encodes CACDRVGDQKYTDKLIF.

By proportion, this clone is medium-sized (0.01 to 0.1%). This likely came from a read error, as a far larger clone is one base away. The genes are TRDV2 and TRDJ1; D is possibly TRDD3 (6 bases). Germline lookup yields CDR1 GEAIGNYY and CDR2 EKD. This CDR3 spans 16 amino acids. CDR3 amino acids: CARDLVGRRGNDKLIF. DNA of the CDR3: TGTGCCCGTGACCTCGTGGGTAGGCGGGGGAACGATAAACTCATCTTT.